These 24 T cell receptor beta chains came from one sample sequenced in a study of blood T cell repertoires in COVID-19. Clones were read by immunoSEQ multiplex PCR, and TCRdb kept only the in-frame ones, dropping some. The table includes approximately 37,000 clones, over 80% detected once. Sequenced sample: peripheral blood. The receptor source for this set is a human donor in a cohort sampled during active COVID-19.

The chain employs TRBV11-2 and TRBJ2-2; D is unresolved. With 2 bases removed from V and 6 bases from J, the gap between germline ends came to 13 bases. Germline values: CDR1 SGHAT, CDR2 FQNNGV. The CDR3 spans 15 residues. The CDR3 loop reads CASSLRGTVSGELFF. CDR3 DNA sequence: TGTGCCAGCAGCTTAAGAGGCACCGTGTCCGGGGAGCTGTTTTTT.

This rearrangement joins TRBV18 to TRBJ2-7; TRBD1 matches 10 bases. The germline V gene has CDR1 KGHSH and CDR2 LQKENI. The CDR3 consists of 15 residues. The V and J ends lost 3 bases and 0 bases, in that order; junction bases with no gene match: 2. Here the CDR3 DNA reads TGTGCCAGCTCACCGGGACAGGGGAGCTCCTACGAGCAGTACTTC. This encodes CASSPGQGSSYEQYF.

The chain couples TRBV7-9 to TRBJ2-2; possible D gene TRBD2, 6 bases. The ends were cut back, 3 bases at V and 1 base at J, with 12 bases in the middle. From germline, CDR1 is SEHNR and CDR2 FQNEAQ (reference sequence). The CDR3 sequence is 16 residues long. The CDR3 sequence is CASSFPGLENTGELFF. The CDR3 DNA sequence: TGTGCCAGCAGCTTTCCGGGACTGGAGAACACCGGGGAGCTGTTTTTT.

This clone was seen a single time. V gene TRBV7-6 combines with J gene TRBJ2-5; D perhaps matches TRBD1 (6 bases). From germline, CDR1 is SGHVS and CDR2 FNYEAQ. CDR3 length equals 15 residues. The germline V and J ends were trimmed by 4 bases and 9 bases, with 21 bases remaining between them. CDR3 protein: CASSSAPGQRDPQYF. CDR3 DNA sequence: TGTGCCAGCAGCTCAGCACCGGGACAACGAGACCCCCAGTACTTC.

V and J are TRBV28 and TRBJ1-4; D might be TRBD1 (5 bases). The germline V and J ends were trimmed by 3 bases and 2 bases, with 10 bases remaining between them. The CDR3 covers 15 residues. Germline loops: CDR1 MDHEN, CDR2 SYDVKM. CDR3 residues: CASSLPGSTNEKLFF. Here the CDR3 DNA reads TGTGCCAGCAGTTTGCCAGGGTCGACTAATGAAAAACTGTTTTTT. The variable domain in full, completed from reference TRBV28 and TRBJ1-4, reads DVKVTQSSRYLVKRTGEKVFLECVQDMDHENMFWYRQDPGLGLRLIYFSYDVKMKEKGDIPEGYSVSREKKERFSLILESASTNQTSMYLCASSLPGSTNEKLFFGSGTQLSVL.

J is TRBJ2-3 and V is TRBV3-1 (or the pseudogene TRBV3-2), with D possibly TRBD2 on 7 matching bases. Germline CDR1 reads LGHDT; CDR2 reads YNNKEL (reference sequence). The CDR3 extends over 16 amino acids. V lost 2 bases and J 1 base, leaving 13 bases between the germline ends. The CDR3 spells CASSQWGGRRTDTQYF. For the CDR3, the DNA is TGTGCCAGCAGCCAATGGGGGGGGCGTCGCACAGATACGCAGTATTTT.

The chain joins TRBV7-8 to TRBJ1-3; D is unresolved. V was cut by 6 bases and J by 9 bases, with 15 bases left in between. The CDR3 has 13 amino acids. CDR1 and CDR2 from the germline V gene are SGHVS and FQNEAQ. The CDR3 loop is CASRRVNGGTIYF. In nucleotides, the CDR3 is TGTGCCAGCAGACGGGTGAACGGTGGCACCATATATTTT.

This clone was detected only once. This chain links TRBV29-1 with TRBJ1-1, with 10 positions matching TRBD1. The CDR3 spans 15 residues. The V and J ends lost 2 bases and 4 bases, in that order; junction bases with no gene match: 7. Germline-derived CDR1 and CDR2 are SQVTM and ANQGSEA. The CDR3 DNA sequence: TGCAGCGTTGAATCGAAGGGACAGGGGAGCACTGAAGCTTTCTTT. Its protein is CSVESKGQGSTEAFF.

By sample fraction, this clone is medium-sized. The V gene is TRBV5-1, the J gene TRBJ2-3; 10 bases fit TRBD2. J gave up 7 bases and V 4 bases, and 12 bases lay outside the gene matches. Germline-derived CDR1 and CDR2 are SGHRS and YFSETQ. The CDR3 contains 16 residues. CDR3 DNA sequence: TGCGCCAGCAGCCCCGATCCGGGACTAGCGTTAAATACGCAGTATTTT. Protein sequence: CASSPDPGLALNTQYF.

The sample holds a few counts of this clone. The chain couples TRBV20-1 to TRBJ1-4; D ambiguous. The CDR3 has 13 amino acids. V was clipped by 3 bases and J by 4 bases, with 9 bases between them. Germline V gives CDR1 DFQATT, CDR2 SNEGSKA (reference sequence). Here the CDR3 reads CSASLQSNEKLFF. In DNA, the CDR3 is TGCAGTGCTAGTCTACAGAGTAATGAAAAACTGTTTTTT.

The genes are TRBV5-1 and TRBJ2-5, with D maybe TRBD2 (6 bases). V lost 5 bases and J lost 1, with 6 bases in between. Germline lookup yields CDR1 SGHRS and CDR2 YFSETQ. The CDR3 covers 12 residues. Here the CDR3 DNA reads TGCGCCAGCAGGGAGGGCCAAGAGACCCAGTACTTC. Its protein is CASREGQETQYF.

V is TRBV5-1 and J is TRBJ2-2; possible D gene TRBD1, 6 bases. The CDR3 runs to 14 residues. Trimming left V 5 bases short and J 4 bases short, with 12 bases between. The V gene's germline CDR1 is SGHRS and CDR2 YFSETQ. The CDR3 DNA reads as TGCGCCAGCAGGACGACAGGCAGCACCGGGGAGCTGTTTTTT. Its protein product is CASRTTGSTGELFF. Together with reference TRBV5-1 and TRBJ2-2, the CDR3 gives the full variable domain: KAGVTQTPRYLIKTRGQQVTLSCSPISGHRSVSWYQQTPGQGLQFLFEYFSETQRNKGNFPGRFSGRQFSNSRSEMNVSTLELGDSALYLCASRTTGSTGELFFGEGSRLTVL.

The genes are TRBV6-2 or TRBV6-3 and TRBJ2-5; the match to TRBD1 covers 7 bases. This CDR3 has 13 residues. J lost 3 bases, V lost 6 bases, and 4 bases had no gene match. Germline CDR1 and CDR2: MNHEY and SVGEGT. The CDR3 DNA follows: TGTGCCAGCAGCCCGGGACAGAAAGAGACCCAGTACTTC. Translation: CASSPGQKETQYF.

The genes are TRBV7-2 and TRBJ2-5, with D tentatively TRBD1 (6 bases). In germline, CDR1 is SGHTA, CDR2 FQGNSA. The CDR3 extends over 14 amino acids. V lost 6 bases and J 5 bases, leaving 16 bases between the germline ends. CDR3 bases: TGTGCCAGCAGGTCCAGGGGTGGGGGTGAGACCCAGTACTTC. Its protein product is CASRSRGGGETQYF. The full variable domain, rest sourced from reference TRBV7-2 and TRBJ2-5, is GAGVSQSPSNKVTEKGKDVELRCDPISGHTALYWYRQSLGQGLEFLIYFQGNSAPDKSGLPSDRFSAERTGGSVSTLTIQRTQQEDSAVYLCASRSRGGGETQYFGPGTRLLVL.

This chain links TRBV3-1 (or the pseudogene TRBV3-2) with TRBJ2-7; weak D call: TRBD1 (6 bases). CDR1 LGHDT and CDR2 YNNKEL come from the germline V gene (reference sequence). V was shortened by 4 bases and J by 4 bases, with 17 bases between the two germline ends. The CDR3 length is 15 residues. This CDR3 is CASSPQTGVLYEQYF. In nucleotides, the CDR3 is TGTGCCAGCAGCCCGCAGACAGGAGTTCTTTACGAGCAGTACTTC.

The chain links TRBV4-2 to TRBJ2-7; TRBD2 agrees at 10 bases. Germline CDR1 reads LGHNA; CDR2 reads YNFKEQ. V trimming: 3 bases; J trimming: 0 bases; junction bases outside the gene matches: 2. This CDR3 spans 15 amino acids. DNA for the CDR3: TGTGCCAGCAGCCAGGGACTAGCGATCTCCTACGAGCAGTACTTC. Residues: CASSQGLAISYEQYF.

The CDR3 sequence: CASSETPGQNTEAFF. CDR3 coding DNA: TGTGCCAGCAGTGAAACACCGGGACAGAACACTGAAGCTTTCTTT. This chain connects TRBV6-1 to TRBJ1-1, with a possible D match to TRBD1 (6 bases). Trimming cost V 2 bases and J 1 base, with 11 bases left between them. CDR1 and CDR2 (germline): MNHNS, SASEGT. There are 15 residues in the CDR3.

The chain links TRBV29-1 to TRBJ2-7; 11 bases align to TRBD2. Germline values: CDR1 SQVTM, CDR2 ANQGSEA. This CDR3 region has 14 residues. The V and J ends lost 6 bases and 3 bases, in that order; junction bases with no gene match: 7. CDR3 sequence: CSVELAGEGYEQYF. DNA of the CDR3: TGCAGCGTCGAACTAGCGGGAGAAGGCTACGAGCAGTACTTC.

This sequence joins TRBV19 and TRBJ2-2, with 9 bases matching TRBD1. Germline V gives CDR1 LNHDA, CDR2 SQIVND (reference sequence). The CDR3 extends over 17 amino acids. V lost 5 bases, J lost 4 bases, and 11 bases stayed unmatched. The CDR3 loop reads CASSRKGTGSRTGELFF. The CDR3 DNA sequence: TGTGCCAGTAGTCGAAAAGGGACAGGGTCCCGCACCGGGGAGCTGTTTTTT.

This clone was observed a single time. The gene calls are TRBV20-1 and TRBJ2-2; 9 nucleotides agree with TRBD2. V lost 3 bases, J lost 5 bases, and 7 bases stayed unmatched. The CDR3 extends over 15 amino acids. Germline loops: CDR1 DFQATT, CDR2 SNEGSKA (reference sequence). DNA for the CDR3: TGCAGTGCTAGTCCTAGCGGGACGCGGACCGGGGAGCTGTTTTTT. Its translation is CSASPSGTRTGELFF.

V gene TRBV6-5 combines with J gene TRBJ2-2; 8 bases fit TRBD1. CDR3 length equals 15 residues. V shed 8 bases, J shed 6 bases, and the junction held 11 bases outside the gene matches. Germline CDR1 is MNHEY and CDR2 is SVGAGI. CDR3 DNA sequence: TGTGCCAGCTCTGGAGCCAGGGGGCCTGCCGGGGAGCTGTTTTTT. Residues: CASSGARGPAGELFF.

The chain joins TRBV5-1 to TRBJ1-2; unclear D gene. The ends were cut back, 4 bases at V and 6 bases at J, with 10 bases in the middle. Germline V lookup: CDR1 SGHRS, CDR2 YFSETQ. This CDR3 region has 12 residues. The CDR3 DNA reads TGCGCCAGCAGCCCCCGGAGGGATGGCTACACCTTC. This gives the protein CASSPRRDGYTF.

The DNA of the CDR3 is TGTGCCAGCAGCTTGGGACTCTCCTACAATGAGCAGTTCTTC. Protein product: CASSLGLSYNEQFF. The chain joins TRBV5-4 to TRBJ2-1; D gene uncertain. CDR3 size: 14 residues. Germline V lookup: CDR1 SGHNT, CDR2 YYREEE (reference sequence). Trimming shortened V by 0 bases and J by 0 bases, and 4 bases separated the two germline ends.

This clone has only one observation. This sequence joins TRBV19 and TRBJ2-3, with a possible D match to TRBD2 (5 bases). The germline CDR1 and CDR2 sequences are LNHDA and SQIVND (reference sequence). V lost 3 bases and J lost 0, with 13 bases in between. The CDR3 sequence is 16 residues long. The CDR3 DNA is TGTGCCAGTAGTATCCGGAGTAGCGTAAGCACAGATACGCAGTATTTT. Translating gives CASSIRSSVSTDTQYF.